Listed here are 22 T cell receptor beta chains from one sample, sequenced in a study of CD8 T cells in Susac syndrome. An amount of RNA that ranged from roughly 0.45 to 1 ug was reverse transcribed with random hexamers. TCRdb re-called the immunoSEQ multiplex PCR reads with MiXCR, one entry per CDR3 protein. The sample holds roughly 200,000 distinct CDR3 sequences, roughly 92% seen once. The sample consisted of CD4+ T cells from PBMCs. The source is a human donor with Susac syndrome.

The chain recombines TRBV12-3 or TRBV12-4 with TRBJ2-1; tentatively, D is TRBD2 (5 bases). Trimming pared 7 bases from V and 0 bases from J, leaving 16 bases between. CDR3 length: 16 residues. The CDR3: CASIMTSGSSYNEQFF. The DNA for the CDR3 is TGTGCCAGCATAATGACTTCGGGGAGCTCCTACAATGAGCAGTTCTTC.

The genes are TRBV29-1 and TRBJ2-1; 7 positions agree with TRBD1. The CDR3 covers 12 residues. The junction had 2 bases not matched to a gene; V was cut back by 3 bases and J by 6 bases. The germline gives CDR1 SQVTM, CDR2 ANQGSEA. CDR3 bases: TGCAGCGTTGAGGCAGGGGGCAATGAGCAGTTCTTC. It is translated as CSVEAGGNEQFF.

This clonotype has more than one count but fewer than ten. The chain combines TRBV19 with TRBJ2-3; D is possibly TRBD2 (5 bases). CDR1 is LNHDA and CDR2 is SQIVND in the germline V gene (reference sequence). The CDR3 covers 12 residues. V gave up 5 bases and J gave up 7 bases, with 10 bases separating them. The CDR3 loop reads CASSPRGNTQYF. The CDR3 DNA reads TGTGCCAGTAGTCCCCGGGGAAATACGCAGTATTTT. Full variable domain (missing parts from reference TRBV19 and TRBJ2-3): DGGITQSPKYLFRKEGQNVTLSCEQNLNHDAMYWYRQDPGQGLRLIYYSQIVNDFQKGDIAEGYSVSREKKESFPLTVTSAQKNPTAFYLCASSPRGNTQYFGPGTRLTVL.

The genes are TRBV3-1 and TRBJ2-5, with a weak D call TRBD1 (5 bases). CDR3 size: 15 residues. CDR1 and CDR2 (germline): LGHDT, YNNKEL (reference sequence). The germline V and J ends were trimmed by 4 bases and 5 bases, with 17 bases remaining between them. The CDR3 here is CASSPPWGMEETQYF. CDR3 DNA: TGTGCCAGCAGCCCCCCATGGGGCATGGAGGAGACCCAGTACTTC.

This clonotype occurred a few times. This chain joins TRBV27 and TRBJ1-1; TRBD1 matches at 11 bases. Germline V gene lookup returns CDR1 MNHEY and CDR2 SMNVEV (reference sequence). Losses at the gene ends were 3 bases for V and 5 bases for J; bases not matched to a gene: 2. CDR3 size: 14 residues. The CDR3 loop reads CASSLGTGGTEAFF. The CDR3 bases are TGTGCCAGCAGTTTGGGGACAGGGGGGACTGAAGCTTTCTTT.

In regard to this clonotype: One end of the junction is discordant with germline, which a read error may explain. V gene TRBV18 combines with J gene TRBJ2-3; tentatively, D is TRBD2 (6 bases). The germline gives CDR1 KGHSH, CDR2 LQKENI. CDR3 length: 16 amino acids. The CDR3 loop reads CASSPKFAGNTDTQYF. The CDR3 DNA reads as TGTGCCAGTTCACCAAAATTCGCGGGAAACACAGATACGCAGTATTTT.

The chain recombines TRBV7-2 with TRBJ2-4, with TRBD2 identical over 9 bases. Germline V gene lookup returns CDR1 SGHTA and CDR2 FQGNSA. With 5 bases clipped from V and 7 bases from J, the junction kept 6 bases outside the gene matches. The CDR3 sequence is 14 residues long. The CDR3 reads CASSRGGAGNIQYF. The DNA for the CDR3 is TGTGCCAGCAGCCGCGGGGGGGCCGGGAACATTCAGTACTTC.

For the CDR3, the DNA is TGTGCCAGCAGCCCGCGGGAGTACCAAGAGACCCAGTACTTC. Its protein is CASSPREYQETQYF. This rearrangement joins TRBV11-2 to TRBJ2-5; 7 positions agree with TRBD2. V lost 5 bases and J lost 0; bases outside the gene matches: 3. Germline V gives CDR1 SGHAT, CDR2 FQNNGV. The CDR3 contains 14 residues.

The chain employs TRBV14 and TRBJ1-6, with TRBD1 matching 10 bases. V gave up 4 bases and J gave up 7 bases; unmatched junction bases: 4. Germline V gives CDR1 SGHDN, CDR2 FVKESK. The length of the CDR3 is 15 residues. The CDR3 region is CASSRLGQGNSPLHF. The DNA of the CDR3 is TGTGCCAGCAGCCGCTTGGGACAGGGGAATTCACCCCTCCACTTT. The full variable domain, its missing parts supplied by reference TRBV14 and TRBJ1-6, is EAGVTQFPSHSVIEKGQTVTLRCDPISGHDNLYWYRRVMGKEIKFLLHFVKESKQDESGMPNNRFLAERTGGTYSTLKVQPAELEDSGVYFCASSRLGQGNSPLHFGNGTRLTVT.

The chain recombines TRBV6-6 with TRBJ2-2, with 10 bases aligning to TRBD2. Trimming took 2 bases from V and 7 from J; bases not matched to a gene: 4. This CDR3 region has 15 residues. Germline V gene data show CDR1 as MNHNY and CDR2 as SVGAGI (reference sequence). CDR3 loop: CASSYGAGGVGELFF. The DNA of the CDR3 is TGTGCCAGCAGTTACGGAGCGGGGGGGGTCGGGGAGCTGTTTTTT.

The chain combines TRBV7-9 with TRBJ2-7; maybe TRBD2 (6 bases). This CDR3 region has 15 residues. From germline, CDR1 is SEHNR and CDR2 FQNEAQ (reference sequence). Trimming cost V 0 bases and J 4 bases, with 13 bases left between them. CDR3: CASSLALTSFYEQYF. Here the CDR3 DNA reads TGTGCCAGCAGCTTAGCGCTGACTAGTTTTTACGAGCAGTACTTC.

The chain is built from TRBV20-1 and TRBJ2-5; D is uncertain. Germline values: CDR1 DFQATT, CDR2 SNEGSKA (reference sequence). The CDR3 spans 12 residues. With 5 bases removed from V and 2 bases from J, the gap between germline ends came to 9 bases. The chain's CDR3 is CSALDQQETQYF. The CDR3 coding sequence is TGCAGTGCTTTGGACCAGCAAGAGACCCAGTACTTC.

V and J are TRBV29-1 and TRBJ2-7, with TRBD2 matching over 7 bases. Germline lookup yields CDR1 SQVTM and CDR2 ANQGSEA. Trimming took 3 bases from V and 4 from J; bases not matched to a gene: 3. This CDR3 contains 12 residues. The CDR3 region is CSVEGGDYEQYF. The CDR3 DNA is TGCAGCGTTGAGGGGGGGGATTACGAGCAGTACTTC.

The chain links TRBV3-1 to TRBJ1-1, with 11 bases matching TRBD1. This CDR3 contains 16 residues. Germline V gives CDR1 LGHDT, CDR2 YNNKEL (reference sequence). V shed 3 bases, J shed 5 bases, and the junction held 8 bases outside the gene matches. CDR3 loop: CASSQMDRGPGTEAFF. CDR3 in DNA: TGTGCCAGCAGCCAGATGGACAGGGGGCCGGGAACTGAAGCTTTCTTT.

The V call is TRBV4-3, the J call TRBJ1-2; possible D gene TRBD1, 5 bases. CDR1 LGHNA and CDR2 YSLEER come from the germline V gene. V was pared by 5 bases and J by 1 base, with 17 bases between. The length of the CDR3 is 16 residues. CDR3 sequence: CASSEHPGTGNYGYTF. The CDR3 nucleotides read TGCGCCAGCAGCGAACACCCCGGGACGGGTAACTATGGCTACACCTTC.

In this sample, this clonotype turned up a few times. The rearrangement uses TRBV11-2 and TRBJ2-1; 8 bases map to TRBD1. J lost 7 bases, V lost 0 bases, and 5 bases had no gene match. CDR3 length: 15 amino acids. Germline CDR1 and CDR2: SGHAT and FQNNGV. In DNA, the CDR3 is TGTGCCAGCAGCTTAGACAGGGGGCGTGAGAATGAGCAGTTCTTC. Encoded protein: CASSLDRGRENEQFF.

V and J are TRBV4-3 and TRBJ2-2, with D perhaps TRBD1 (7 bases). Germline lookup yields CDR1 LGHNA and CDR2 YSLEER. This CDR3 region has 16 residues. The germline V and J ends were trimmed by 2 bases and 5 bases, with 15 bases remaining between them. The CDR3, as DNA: TGCGCCAGCAGCCAAATCTTACAGGGGAGGACCGGGGAGCTGTTTTTT. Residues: CASSQILQGRTGELFF.

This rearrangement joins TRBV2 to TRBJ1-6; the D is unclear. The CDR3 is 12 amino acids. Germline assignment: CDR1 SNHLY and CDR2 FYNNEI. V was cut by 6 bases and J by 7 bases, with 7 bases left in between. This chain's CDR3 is CASRESNSPLHF. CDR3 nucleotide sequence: TGTGCCAGCAGGGAGTCCAATTCACCCCTCCACTTT. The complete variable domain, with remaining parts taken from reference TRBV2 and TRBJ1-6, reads EPEVTQTPSHQVTQMGQEVILRCVPISNHLYFYWYRQILGQKVEFLVSFYNNEISEKSEIFDDQFSVERPDGSNFTLKIRSTKLEDSAMYFCASRESNSPLHFGNGTRLTVT.

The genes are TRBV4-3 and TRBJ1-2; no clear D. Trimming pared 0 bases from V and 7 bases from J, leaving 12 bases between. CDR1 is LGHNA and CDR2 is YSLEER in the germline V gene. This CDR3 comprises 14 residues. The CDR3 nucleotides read TGCGCCAGCAGCCAAGAAGGTGGGAAGGGTGGCTACACCTTC. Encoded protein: CASSQEGGKGGYTF.

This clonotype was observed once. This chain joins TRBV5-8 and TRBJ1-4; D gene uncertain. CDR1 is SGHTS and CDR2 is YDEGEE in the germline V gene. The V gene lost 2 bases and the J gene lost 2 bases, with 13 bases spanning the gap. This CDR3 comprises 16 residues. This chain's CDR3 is CASSFILVKTNEKLFF. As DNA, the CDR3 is TGTGCCAGCAGCTTCATACTAGTGAAGACTAATGAAAAACTGTTTTTT.

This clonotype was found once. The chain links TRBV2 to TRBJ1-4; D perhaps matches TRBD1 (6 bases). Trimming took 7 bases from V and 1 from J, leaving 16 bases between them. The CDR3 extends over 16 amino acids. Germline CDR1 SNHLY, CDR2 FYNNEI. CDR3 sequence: CASIEILGQTNEKLFF. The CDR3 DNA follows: TGTGCCAGCATCGAAATACTGGGACAAACTAATGAAAAACTGTTTTTT.

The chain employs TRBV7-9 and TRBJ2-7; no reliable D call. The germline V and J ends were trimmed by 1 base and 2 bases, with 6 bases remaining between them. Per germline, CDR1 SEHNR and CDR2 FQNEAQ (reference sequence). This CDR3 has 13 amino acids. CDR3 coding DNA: TGTGCCAGCAGCTTAGAGTTGGCCTACGAGCAGTACTTC. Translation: CASSLELAYEQYF.